What follows is one T cell receptor beta chain and its context. Authors' processing steps: Using reference gene primer amplification, nucleated cell counts were estimated. Assay: immunoSEQ multiplex PCR; the TCRdb copy retains only in-frame clones and omits some. Clone size and V and J calls were adopted from that table, with D and trimming inferred from the DNA. In the table there are nearly 25,000 clones, 72% of which are singletons. This sample is drawn from a study of blood T cell repertoires in COVID-19. Study-level background: The United States, Italy and Spain supplied acute and convalescent COVID-19 samples. From T cells, B-cell-depleted T cells, or PBMCs came the material, which was cDNA or gDNA.

The CDR3 length is 16 residues. Germline CDR1 MNHNY, CDR2 SVGAGI (reference sequence). Trimming stripped 0 bases from V and 4 bases from J, with 15 bases between. The sequencing input was peripheral blood. The rearrangement joins TRBV6-6 to TRBJ1-2, with D hard to call. The TCR sequence derives from an elderly woman with acute or convalescent COVID-19. CDR3 sequence: CASSYSLGRDSYGYTF. In DNA, the CDR3 is TGTGCCAGCAGTTACTCTCTTGGGAGGGATAGCTATGGCTACACCTTC.